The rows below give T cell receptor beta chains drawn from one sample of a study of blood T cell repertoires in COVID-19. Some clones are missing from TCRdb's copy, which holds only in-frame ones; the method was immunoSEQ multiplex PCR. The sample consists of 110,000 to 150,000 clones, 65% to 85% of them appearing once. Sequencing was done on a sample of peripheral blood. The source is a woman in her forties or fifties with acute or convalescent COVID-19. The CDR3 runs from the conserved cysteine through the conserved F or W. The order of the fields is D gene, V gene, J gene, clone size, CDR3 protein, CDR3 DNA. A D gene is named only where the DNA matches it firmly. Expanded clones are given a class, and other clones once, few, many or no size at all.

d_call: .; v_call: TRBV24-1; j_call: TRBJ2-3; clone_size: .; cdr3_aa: CATSDQADTQYF; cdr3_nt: TGTGCCACCAGTGATCAGGCGGATACGCAGTATTTT
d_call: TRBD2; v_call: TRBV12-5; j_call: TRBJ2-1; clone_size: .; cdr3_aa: CASGLAGGPSYNEQFF; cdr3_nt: TGTGCTAGTGGTCTAGCGGGGGGGCCTTCTTACAATGAGCAGTTCTTC
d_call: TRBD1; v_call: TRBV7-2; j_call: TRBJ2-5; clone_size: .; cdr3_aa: CASRDSPWETQYF; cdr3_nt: TGTGCCAGCCGGGACAGTCCTTGGGAGACCCAGTACTTC
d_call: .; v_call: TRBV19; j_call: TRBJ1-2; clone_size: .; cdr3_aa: CASSGATSNYGYTF; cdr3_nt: TGTGCCAGTAGTGGGGCCACCTCTAACTATGGCTACACCTTC
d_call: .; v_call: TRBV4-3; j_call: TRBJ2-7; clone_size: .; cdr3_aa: CASSQGTGRRNYEQYF; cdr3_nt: TGCGCCAGCAGCCAGGGTACAGGACGAAGGAACTACGAGCAGTACTTC
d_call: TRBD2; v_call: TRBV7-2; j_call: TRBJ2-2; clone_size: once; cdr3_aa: CASSLTSYNTGELFF; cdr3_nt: TGTGCCAGCAGCTTGACTAGCTATAACACCGGGGAGCTGTTTTTT
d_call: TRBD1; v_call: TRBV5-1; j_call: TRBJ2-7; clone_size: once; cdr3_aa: CASSLALQGAGEQYF; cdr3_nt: TGCGCCAGCAGCTTGGCACTACAGGGGGCGGGAGAGCAGTACTTC
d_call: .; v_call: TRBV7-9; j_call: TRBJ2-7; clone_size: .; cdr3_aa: CASSSQEEQYF; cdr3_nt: TGTGCCAGCAGCTCCCAGGAAGAGCAGTACTTC
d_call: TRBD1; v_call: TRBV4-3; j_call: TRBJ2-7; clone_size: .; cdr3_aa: CASSQDPGTGGGEQYF; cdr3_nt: TGCGCCAGCAGCCAAGACCCCGGGACAGGGGGAGGTGAGCAGTACTTC
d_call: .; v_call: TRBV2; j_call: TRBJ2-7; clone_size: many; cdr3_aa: CATTGQEGYEQYF; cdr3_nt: TGTGCCACCACAGGACAGGAGGGCTACGAGCAGTACTTC
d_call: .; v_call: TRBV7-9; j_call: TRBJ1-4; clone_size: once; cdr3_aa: CASSLDQHQGKLFF; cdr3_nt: TGTGCCAGCAGCTTAGATCAGCACCAGGGGAAACTGTTTTTT
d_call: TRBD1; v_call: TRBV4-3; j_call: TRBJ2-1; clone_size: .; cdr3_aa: CASSQERTGGSNEQFF; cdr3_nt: TGCGCCAGCAGCCAAGAAAGGACAGGGGGGAGCAATGAGCAGTTCTTC
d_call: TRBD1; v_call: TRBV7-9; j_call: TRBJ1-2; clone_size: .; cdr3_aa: CASSVPGQGPFGYGYTF; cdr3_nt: TGTGCCAGCAGCGTACCGGGACAGGGGCCTTTTGGGTATGGCTACACCTTC
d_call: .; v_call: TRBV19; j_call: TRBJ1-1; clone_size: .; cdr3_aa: CASSSPRQRMNTEAFF; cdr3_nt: TGTGCCAGTAGCTCCCCTAGGCAGAGAATGAACACTGAAGCTTTCTTT
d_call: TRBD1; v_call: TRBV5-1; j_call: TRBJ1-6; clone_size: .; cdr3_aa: CASSLETGGSPLHF; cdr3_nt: TGCGCCAGCAGCTTGGAGACAGGGGGCTCACCCCTCCACTTT
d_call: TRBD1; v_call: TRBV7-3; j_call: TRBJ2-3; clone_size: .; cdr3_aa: CASSPDRGEPDTQYF; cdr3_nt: TGTGCCAGCAGCCCAGACAGGGGTGAGCCAGATACGCAGTATTTT
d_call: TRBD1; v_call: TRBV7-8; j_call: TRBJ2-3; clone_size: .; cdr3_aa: CASREGGSTDTQYF; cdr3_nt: TGTGCCAGCAGAGAAGGGGGCAGCACAGATACGCAGTATTTT
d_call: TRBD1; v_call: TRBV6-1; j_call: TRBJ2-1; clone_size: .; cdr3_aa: CASSEAGTANEQFF; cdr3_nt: TGTGCCAGCAGTGAAGCAGGGACAGCAAATGAGCAGTTCTTC
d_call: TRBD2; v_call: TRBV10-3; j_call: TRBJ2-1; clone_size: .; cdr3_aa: CATASGEYNEQFF; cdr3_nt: TGTGCCACCGCTAGCGGGGAATACAATGAGCAGTTCTTC
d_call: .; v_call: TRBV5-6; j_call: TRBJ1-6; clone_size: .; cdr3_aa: CASSVGRAYNSPLHF; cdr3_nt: TGTGCCAGCAGCGTGGGGAGGGCCTATAATTCACCCCTCCACTTT
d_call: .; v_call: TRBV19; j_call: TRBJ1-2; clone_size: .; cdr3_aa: CASAVGNYGYTF; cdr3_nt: TGTGCCAGTGCGGTCGGTAACTATGGCTACACCTTC